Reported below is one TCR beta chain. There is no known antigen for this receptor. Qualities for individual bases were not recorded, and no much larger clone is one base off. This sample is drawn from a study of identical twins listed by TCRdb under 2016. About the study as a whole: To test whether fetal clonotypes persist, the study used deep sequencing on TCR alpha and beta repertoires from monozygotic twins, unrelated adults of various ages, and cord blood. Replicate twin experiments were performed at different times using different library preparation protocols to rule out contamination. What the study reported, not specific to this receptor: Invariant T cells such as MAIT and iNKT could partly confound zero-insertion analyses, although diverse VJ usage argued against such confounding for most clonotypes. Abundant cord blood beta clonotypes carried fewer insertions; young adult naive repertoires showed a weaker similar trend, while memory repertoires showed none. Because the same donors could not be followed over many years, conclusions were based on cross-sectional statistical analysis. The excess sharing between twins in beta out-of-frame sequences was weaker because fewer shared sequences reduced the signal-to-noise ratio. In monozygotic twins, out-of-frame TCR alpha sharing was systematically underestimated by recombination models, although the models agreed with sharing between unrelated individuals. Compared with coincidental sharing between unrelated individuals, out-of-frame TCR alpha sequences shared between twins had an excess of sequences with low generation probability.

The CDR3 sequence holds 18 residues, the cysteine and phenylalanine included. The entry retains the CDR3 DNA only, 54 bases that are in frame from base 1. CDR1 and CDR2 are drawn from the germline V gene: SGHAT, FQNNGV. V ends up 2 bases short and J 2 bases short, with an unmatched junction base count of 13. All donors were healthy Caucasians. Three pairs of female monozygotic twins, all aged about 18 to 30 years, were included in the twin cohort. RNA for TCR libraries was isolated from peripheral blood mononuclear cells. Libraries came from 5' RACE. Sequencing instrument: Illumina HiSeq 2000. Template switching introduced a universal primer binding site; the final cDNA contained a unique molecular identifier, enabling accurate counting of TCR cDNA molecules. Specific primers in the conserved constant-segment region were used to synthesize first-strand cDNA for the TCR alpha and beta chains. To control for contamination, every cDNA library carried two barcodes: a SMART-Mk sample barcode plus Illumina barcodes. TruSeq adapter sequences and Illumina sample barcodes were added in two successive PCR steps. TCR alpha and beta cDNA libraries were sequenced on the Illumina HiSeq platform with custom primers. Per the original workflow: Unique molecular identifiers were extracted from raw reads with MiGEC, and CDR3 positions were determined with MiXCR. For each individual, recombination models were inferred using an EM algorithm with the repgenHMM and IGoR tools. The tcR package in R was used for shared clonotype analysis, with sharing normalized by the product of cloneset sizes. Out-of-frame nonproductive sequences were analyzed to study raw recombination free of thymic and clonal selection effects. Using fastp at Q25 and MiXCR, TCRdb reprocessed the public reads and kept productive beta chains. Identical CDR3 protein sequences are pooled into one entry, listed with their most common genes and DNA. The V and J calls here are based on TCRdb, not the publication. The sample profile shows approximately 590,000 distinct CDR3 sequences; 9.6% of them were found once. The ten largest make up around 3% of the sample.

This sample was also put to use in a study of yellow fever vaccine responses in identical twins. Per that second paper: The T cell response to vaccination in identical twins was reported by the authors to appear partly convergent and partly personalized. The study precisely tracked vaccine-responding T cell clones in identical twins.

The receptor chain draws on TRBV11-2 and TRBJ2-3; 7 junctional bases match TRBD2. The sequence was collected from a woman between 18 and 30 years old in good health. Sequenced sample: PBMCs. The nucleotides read TGTGCCAGCAGCTTATTCGGGCGGCGGGAGATTAACACAGATACGCAGTATTTT. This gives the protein CASSLFGRREINTDTQYF. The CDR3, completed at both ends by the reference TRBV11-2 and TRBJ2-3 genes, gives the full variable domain EAGVAQSPRYKIIEKRQSVAFWCNPISGHATLYWYQQILGQGPKLLIQFQNNGVVDDSQLPKDRFSAERLKGVDSTLKIQPAKLEDSAVYLCASSLFGRREINTDTQYFGPGTRLTVL.